This T cell receptor beta chain was documented in a study of graft-versus-host responses after intestinal transplantation. General study findings and limits: Recipient marrow contained GvH clones, some of which appeared first in ileum or blood. Maximum circulating GvH clone levels tracked with early post-transplant HvG decreases.

A remark on this clone: The antigen is unknown.

Generated by immunoSEQ multiplex PCR, the TCRdb table keeps only in-frame clones and is missing some. The sample lists under 75,000 clones, approximately 88% occurring once. Germline loops: CDR1 MDHEN, CDR2 SYDVKM. The CDR3 loop spans 13 amino acids. The ends were cut back, 2 bases at V and 7 bases at J, with 11 bases in the middle. Once graft tissue had been processed, intraepithelial and lamina propria lymphocytes were released. The material sequenced was ileum tissue, taken roughly 54 weeks after transplant. This chain uses TRBV28 with TRBJ1-2; a possible D gene is TRBD1 (5 bases). This receptor was obtained from a human patient who received an intestinal transplant, so some T cells may come from the graft donor. The DNA of the CDR3 is TGTGCCAGCAGTTTACTCGGGGGAATTGGCTACACCTTC. Protein: CASSLLGGIGYTF.